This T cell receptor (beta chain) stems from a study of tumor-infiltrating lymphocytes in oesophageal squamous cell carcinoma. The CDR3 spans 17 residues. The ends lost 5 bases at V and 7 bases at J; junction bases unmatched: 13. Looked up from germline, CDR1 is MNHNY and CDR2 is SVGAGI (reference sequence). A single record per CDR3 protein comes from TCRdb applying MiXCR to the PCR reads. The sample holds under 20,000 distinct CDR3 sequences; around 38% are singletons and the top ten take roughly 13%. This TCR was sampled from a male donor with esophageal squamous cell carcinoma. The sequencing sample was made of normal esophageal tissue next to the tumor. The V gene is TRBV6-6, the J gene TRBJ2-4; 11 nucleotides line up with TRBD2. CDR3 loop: CASSGGAIRTSGNIQYF. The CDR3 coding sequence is TGTGCCAGCAGTGGGGGGGCGATCCGGACTAGCGGGAACATTCAGTACTTC.